Below, 23 T cell receptor beta chains from the same sample are listed, as sequenced in a study of blood T cells in healthy people across ages. The authors ran a second PCR of about 6 to 11 cycles using a sample-barcoded 5' primer and a J-beta primer mix. TCRdb recomputed calls from the 5' RACE reads with MiXCR, one row per CDR3 protein. Found here are 760,000 or so distinct CDR3 sequences, about 25% of them singletons; the top ten hold 9.4%. These sequences were also reported in another study, on T cells of mothers and their children.

The sample taken for sequencing was blood. The receptors were gathered from a boy between 10 and 17 years old in good health.

The chain joins TRBV12-3 or TRBV12-4 to TRBJ2-7; D is unresolved. The CDR3 contains 13 residues. With 1 base removed from V and 5 bases from J, the gap between germline ends came to 9 bases. This chain's CDR3 is CASSLEARNEQYF. In nucleotides, the CDR3 is TGTGCCAGCAGTTTAGAGGCAAGGAACGAGCAGTACTTC.

This clonotype has only a few counts. This chain uses TRBV7-2 with TRBJ2-5; 7 positions agree with TRBD2. TRBJ2-7 matches the DNA end more closely, so the J call is doubtful. The CDR3 runs to 16 residues. The germline CDR1 and CDR2 sequences are SGHTA and FQGNSA. In nucleotides, the CDR3 is TGTGCCAGCAGCTTAGCGGGAGGGTTCAACTCCTACGAGCAGTACTTC. Translation: CASSLAGGFNSYEQYF.

The V call is TRBV3-1, the J call TRBJ2-5; D may match TRBD1 or TRBD2 (5 bases each). The V and J ends lost 6 bases and 3 bases respectively, with 17 bases between them. In germline, CDR1 is LGHDT, CDR2 YNNKEL (reference sequence). The CDR3 is 15 amino acids. The CDR3 loop reads CASSPVPGAKETQYF. The CDR3 DNA reads TGTGCCAGCAGTCCTGTTCCCGGGGCGAAAGAGACCCAGTACTTC.

This clonotype was picked up a small number of times. The chain joins TRBV2 to TRBJ2-2, with D perhaps matching TRBD1 or TRBD2 (5 bases each). Trimming cost V 9 bases and J 2 bases, with 22 bases left between them. The CDR3 runs 17 residues. Germline loops: CDR1 SNHLY, CDR2 FYNNEI. The CDR3 here is CARRTSPGTGNTGELFF. In DNA, the CDR3 is TGTGCCAGACGGACCAGTCCCGGGACGGGCAACACCGGGGAGCTGTTTTTT. Looking up the rest from reference TRBV2 and TRBJ2-2 gives the full variable domain: EPEVTQTPSHQVTQMGQEVILRCVPISNHLYFYWYRQILGQKVEFLVSFYNNEISEKSEIFDDQFSVERPDGSNFTLKIRSTKLEDSAMYFCARRTSPGTGNTGELFFGEGSRLTVL.

Only a few counts were recorded for this clonotype. CDR3 in DNA: TGCAGCGTTGAAGGGGGGATCGTAAAGACCCAGTACTTC. Its translation: CSVEGGIVKTQYF. The rearrangement links TRBV29-1 to TRBJ2-5; D possibly matches TRBD1 or TRBD2 (5 bases each). The CDR3 runs 13 residues. Between the trimmed V and J ends, which lost 1 base and 6 bases, there was a span of 12 bases. Germline V gene lookup returns CDR1 SQVTM and CDR2 ANQGSEA.

This clonotype occurred a few times. The chain recombines TRBV5-1 with TRBJ2-5; maybe TRBD1 (6 bases). V was shortened by 6 bases and J by 7 bases, with 22 bases between the two germline ends. Germline assignment: CDR1 SGHRS and CDR2 YFSETQ. The CDR3 loop spans 15 amino acids. The DNA for the CDR3 is TGCGCCAGCATCCCAGGGGACGGAACGGGCGGGACCCAGTACTTC. It encodes CASIPGDGTGGTQYF.

A few counts support this clonotype. V and J are TRBV10-3 and TRBJ1-3, with D unclear. This CDR3 is 15 amino acids long. The germline gives CDR1 ENHRY, CDR2 SYGVKD. Trimming cost V 4 bases and J 0 bases, with 10 bases left between them. CDR3 amino acids: CAISGKANSGNTIYF. The DNA of the CDR3 is TGTGCCATCAGTGGTAAGGCCAACTCTGGAAACACCATATATTTT.

This clonotype was seen just once. The chain combines TRBV7-9 with TRBJ2-7; D is perhaps TRBD1 or TRBD2 (7 bases each). The length of the CDR3 is 16 residues. Trimming cost V 5 bases and J 6 bases, with 23 bases left between them. The germline V gene encodes CDR1 SEHNR and CDR2 FQNEAQ (reference sequence). The CDR3 nucleotides are TGTGCCAGCAGCCCTAGTGGTGACAGGGACTATCGCGAGCAGTACTTC. This sequence encodes CASSPSGDRDYREQYF.

The V and J genes are TRBV29-1 and TRBJ1-3; no clear D gene. The V and J ends lost 6 bases and 4 bases respectively, with 16 bases between them. CDR3 length equals 14 residues. Germline values: CDR1 SQVTM, CDR2 ANQGSEA. CDR3 sequence reads: CSVRIGSPGNTIYF. Here the CDR3 DNA reads TGCAGCGTCAGAATCGGGTCCCCAGGAAACACCATATATTTT.

This clonotype was seen more than once but under ten times. The chain carries TRBV7-2 and TRBJ1-2, with no clear D. Germline values: CDR1 SGHTA, CDR2 FQGNSA. V shed 6 bases and J shed 7 bases, with 21 bases lying between them. This CDR3 region has 15 residues. CDR3 protein: CASSLQGRGWGGYTF. CDR3 nucleotides: TGTGCCAGCAGTCTACAAGGCCGGGGATGGGGTGGCTACACCTTC.

This clonotype showed up just a few times. V is TRBV6-6 and J is TRBJ2-7, with 7 bases fitting TRBD1. The V and J ends lost 6 bases and 3 bases, in that order; junction bases with no gene match: 8. Per the germline V gene, CDR1 is MNHNY and CDR2 is SVGAGI (reference sequence). The CDR3 runs to 14 residues. As DNA, the CDR3 is TGTGCCAGCAGAAATACAGGGGAAAACTACGAGCAGTACTTC. It translates to CASRNTGENYEQYF.

This clonotype was picked up one time. Given a much more abundant clone one base away, this may be a read error. A read error is likely, as this CDR3 ends without the conserved phenylalanine or tryptophan. The chain combines TRBV20-1 with TRBJ2-5, with a possible D match to TRBD1 (6 bases). V was pared by 5 bases and J by 0 bases, with 7 bases between. The CDR3 totals 12 residues. Looked up from germline, CDR1 is DFQATT and CDR2 is SNEGSKA (reference sequence). The CDR3: CSAGQNQETQYL. CDR3 DNA sequence: TGCAGTGCTGGACAGAACCAAGAGACCCAGTACCTC.

The table lists this clonotype with a few counts. This chain uses TRBV29-1 with TRBJ2-4; D might be TRBD1 (6 bases). Deletions cut 3 bases from V and 0 bases from J, with 9 bases between. CDR1 is SQVTM and CDR2 is ANQGSEA in the germline V gene. The CDR3 is 14 residues long. The CDR3 DNA follows: TGCAGCGTTGAGGACAGAATAGCCAAAAACATTCAGTACTTC. Translating it yields CSVEDRIAKNIQYF.

This rearrangement joins TRBV7-9 to TRBJ2-1; the D gene is possibly TRBD2 (6 bases). Trimming left V 8 bases short and J 7 bases short, with 15 bases between. The CDR3 covers 13 residues. Germline values: CDR1 SEHNR, CDR2 FQNEAQ (reference sequence). CDR3 protein: CASGGFGGNEQFF. CDR3 in DNA: TGTGCCAGCGGGGGGTTTGGTGGGAATGAGCAGTTCTTC. Variable domain in full (rest from reference TRBV7-9 and TRBJ2-1): DTGVSQNPRHKITKRGQNVTFRCDPISEHNRLYWYRQTLGQGPEFLTYFQNEAQLEKSRLLSDRFSAERPKGSFSTLEIQRTEQGDSAMYLCASGGFGGNEQFFGPGTRLTVL.

The rearrangement uses TRBV29-1 and TRBJ2-1, with a tentative D call TRBD1 (5 bases). CDR3 length: 15 residues. Between the trimmed V and J ends, which lost 1 base and 4 bases, there was a span of 14 bases. Looked up from germline, CDR1 is SQVTM and CDR2 is ANQGSEA. Written as DNA, the CDR3 is TGCAGCGTTGAAGGGGGCAGGGCAGAGTACAATGAGCAGTTCTTC. Translating gives CSVEGGRAEYNEQFF.

In this sample, this clonotype turned up once. The chain is built from TRBV20-1 and TRBJ1-2; TRBD1 is a possible D gene (5 bases). V lost 0 bases and J lost 0, with 14 bases in between. CDR1 and CDR2 from the germline V gene are DFQATT and SNEGSKA (reference sequence). The CDR3 contains 16 residues. CDR3 loop: CSARDVGVAANYGYTF. Here the CDR3 DNA reads TGCAGTGCTAGAGATGTGGGGGTTGCGGCTAACTATGGCTACACCTTC.

V is TRBV29-1 and J is TRBJ2-1; TRBD1 is a possible D gene (5 bases). CDR3 size: 13 residues. CDR1 is SQVTM and CDR2 is ANQGSEA in the germline V gene. With 4 bases removed from V and 3 bases from J, the gap between germline ends came to 10 bases. CDR3 loop: CSVARGDYNEQFF. The CDR3 nucleotides are TGCAGCGTTGCTAGGGGCGACTACAATGAGCAGTTCTTC.

This clonotype was seen ten or more times. The chain uses TRBV7-9 and TRBJ2-1; TRBD2 agrees at 13 bases. The V gene end was trimmed by 5 bases and the J gene end by 5 bases; junction bases not matched to a gene: 3. The CDR3 has 15 residues. Germline V gives CDR1 SEHNR, CDR2 FQNEAQ (reference sequence). The CDR3 bases are TGTGCCAGCAGCGCGGGACTAGCGGGAAACAATGAGCAGTTCTTC. Translation: CASSAGLAGNNEQFF.

A note on this clonotype: The junction and the germline gene differ at one end; a read error may be behind it. This sequence joins TRBV20-1 and TRBJ2-5; a weak D match, TRBD2 (6 bases). With the DNA end fitting TRBJ2-1 better, the J assignment may be wrong. The germline V gene encodes CDR1 DFQATT and CDR2 SNEGSKA (reference sequence). There are 10 residues in the CDR3. In DNA form, the CDR3 reads TGCAGTACTAGCCCCAATGAGCAGTTCTTC. Translation gives CSTSPNEQFF.

This clonotype has a handful of counts. The chain employs TRBV7-9 and TRBJ2-5, with 8 positions matching TRBD2. The CDR3 spans 15 residues. Per germline, CDR1 SEHNR and CDR2 FQNEAQ (reference sequence). Trimming took 4 bases from V and 3 from J; bases not matched to a gene: 7. The CDR3 here is CASSSLFSGKETQYF. In DNA form, the CDR3 reads TGTGCCAGCAGCTCATTGTTTAGCGGGAAAGAGACCCAGTACTTC.

The V gene is TRBV18, the J gene TRBJ2-3, with 7 bases that match TRBD1. V shed 1 base, J shed 6 bases, and the junction held 7 bases outside the gene matches. Germline V gives CDR1 KGHSH, CDR2 LQKENI. The CDR3 covers 15 residues. CDR3 in DNA: TGTGCCAGCTCACCACGGGCGTGGACAGGCGATACGCAGTATTTT. It encodes CASSPRAWTGDTQYF.

This clonotype occurred once. At one end the junction does not follow the germline gene, possibly because of a read error. The chain is built from TRBV29-1 and TRBJ1-2, with D perhaps TRBD1 (6 bases). The CDR3 contains 10 residues. Germline CDR1 SQVTM, CDR2 ANQGSEA. CDR3 residues: CSVERRGVDF. The CDR3 DNA follows: TGCAGCGTTGAAAGGAGGGGGGTAGACTTC. The full variable domain, completed using reference TRBV29-1 and TRBJ1-2, is SAVISQKPSRDICQRGTSLTIQCQVDSQVTMMFWYRQQPGQSLTLIATANQGSEATYESGFVIDKFPISRPNLTFSTLTVSNMSPEDSSIYLCSVERRGVDFGSGTRLTVV.

The table lists this clonotype with a few counts. The chain uses TRBV29-1 and TRBJ2-3; the match to TRBD1 covers 7 bases. V lost 3 bases to trimming and J lost 2 bases; unmatched junction nucleotides: 11. The CDR3 is 16 residues long. Germline V gene sequence: CDR1 SQVTM, CDR2 ANQGSEA. CDR3 region: CSVDVTGNRYTDTQYF. In DNA form, the CDR3 reads TGCAGCGTTGACGTGACAGGGAACCGTTACACAGATACGCAGTATTTT.